The following is a T cell receptor beta chain sequence with its context. Antigen unknown. The same CDR3 is also encoded by other DNA sequences in this sample. The source of the sample is a study of cytomegalovirus exposure and HLA in healthy donors. Study findings and constraints: In terms of immune exposure information, only CMV serostatus was available. Common viral pathogens were later found to be apparently linked to several of the most significant clusters.

In the PCR, 60 Vbeta and 13 Jbeta primers were used. Authors' methods: The authors later counted approximately 80 million unique TCR beta chains, roughly 10 million of them shared. This table comes from immunoSEQ multiplex PCR, and its TCRdb copy is limited to in-frame clones, with some not included. That table supplies the V and J calls and clone size; D and trimming were determined from the DNA. The table has under 200,000 clones, 77% seen once. The sample taken for sequencing was PBMCs. The receptor comes from a man between 45 and 60 years old in good health and CMV-seropositive.

DNA of the CDR3: TGTGCCAGCACTCGTAATATAGGGGACAGTGAAGCTTTCTTT. Translating gives CASTRNIGDSEAFF. The gene calls are TRBV7-8 and TRBJ1-1, with TRBD1 matching over 7 bases. Looked up from germline, CDR1 is SGHVS and CDR2 is FQNEAQ. The V segment lost 7 bases and the J segment 7 bases; nucleotides outside the gene matches: 12. The CDR3 runs to 14 residues.